A single sample gave rise to the 23 T cell receptor beta chains below, sequenced in a study of blood T cell repertoires in COVID-19. Sequencing was performed with immunoSEQ multiplex PCR; in TCRdb, only in-frame clones are kept and a portion is missing. This table has approximately 240,000 clones, under 85% appearing once. The specimen sequenced was peripheral blood. These receptors all come from a woman aged 40 to 50 with active or convalescent COVID-19.

The chain employs TRBV7-3 and TRBJ1-6; TRBD1 aligns across 9 bases. The CDR3 totals 14 residues. Trimming cost V 3 bases and J 7 bases; bases outside gene matches: 1. Germline V gene data show CDR1 as SGHTA and CDR2 as FQGTGA. CDR3 bases: TGTGCCAGCAGCTTGGACAGGGGAAATTCACCCCTCCACTTT. Its translation: CASSLDRGNSPLHF.

J is TRBJ2-7 and V is TRBV21-1; TRBD1 is taken as the D call from the table, unchecked against the DNA. TRBV21-1 is a pseudogene locus. The CDR3 covers 17 residues. CDR3 DNA: TGTGCCAGCAGCAAAGTGCACCAGGGATCTTCGGCCTACGAGCAGTACTTC. Translated, it gives CASSKVHQGSSAYEQYF.

V is TRBV5-1 and J is TRBJ1-2, with D unclear. Germline values: CDR1 SGHRS, CDR2 YFSETQ. The CDR3 loop spans 12 amino acids. Trimming removed 2 bases at V and 5 bases at J, with 7 bases between. In DNA form, the CDR3 reads TGCGCCAGCAGCTTATCGGGGTATGGCTACACCTTC. This codes for CASSLSGYGYTF.

The rearrangement uses TRBV6-5 and TRBJ1-5, with D hard to call. Trimming removed 5 bases from V and 6 bases from J, with 11 bases in between. The CDR3 loop spans 13 amino acids. The germline gives CDR1 MNHEY, CDR2 SVGAGI. The CDR3 spells CASSHDNVQPQHF. In DNA form, the CDR3 reads TGTGCCAGCAGTCATGACAACGTTCAGCCCCAGCATTTT.

This sequence joins TRBV25-1 and TRBJ2-5; unclear D gene. Germline assignment: CDR1 MGHDK and CDR2 SYGVNS. V was clipped by 0 bases and J by 1 base, with 3 bases between them. This CDR3 has 13 residues. The CDR3 loop reads CASSEYSQETQYF. The CDR3 coding sequence is TGTGCCAGCAGTGAATACAGCCAAGAGACCCAGTACTTC.

Written as DNA, the CDR3 is TGCGCCAGCAGTACGGGGGGGGCCTATCAGCCCCAGCATTTT. Its protein product is CASSTGGAYQPQHF. This chain joins TRBV23-1 and TRBJ1-5, with D maybe TRBD1 (6 bases). TRBV23-1 is an ORF, and what it does is uncertain. Trimming left V 5 bases short and J 5 bases short, with 13 bases between. CDR3 size: 14 residues.

The chain links TRBV28 to TRBJ2-2; TRBD1 matches at 10 bases. V dropped 8 bases and J dropped 6; count of bases not matched to a gene: 9. This CDR3 has 15 residues. CDR1 is MDHEN and CDR2 is SYDVKM in the germline V gene. The CDR3 bases are TGTGCCAGCTCGACAGGGGGCGCTTGGGCCGGGGAGCTGTTTTTT. It is translated as CASSTGGAWAGELFF.

This chain connects TRBV28 to TRBJ1-1, with 9 bases fitting TRBD1. This CDR3 has 15 residues. The V gene end was trimmed by 2 bases and the J gene end by 11 bases; junction bases not matched to a gene: 12. CDR1 and CDR2 (germline): MDHEN, SYDVKM. CDR3 protein: CASSLPWDRAAVAFF. The CDR3 DNA reads TGTGCCAGCAGTTTACCTTGGGACAGGGCGGCGGTGGCTTTCTTT.

The rearrangement links TRBV7-9 to TRBJ2-1; TRBD1 is a possible D gene (5 bases). This CDR3 has 13 residues. CDR1 and CDR2 (germline): SEHNR, FQNEAQ (reference sequence). V was shortened by 5 bases and J by 7 bases, with 12 bases between the two germline ends. CDR3 nucleotides: TGTGCCAGCAGCATGTTTTCAGGGAATGAGCAGTTCTTC. It specifies CASSMFSGNEQFF.

This clone was observed at least ten times. This chain links TRBV5-6 with TRBJ1-6; no clear D gene. CDR3 size: 14 residues. Germline values: CDR1 SGHDT, CDR2 YYEEEE. With 0 bases removed from V and 5 bases from J, the gap between germline ends came to 6 bases. CDR3 sequence (DNA): TGTGCCAGCAGCTTGGGGCTGAATAATTCACCCCTCCACTTT. It yields the protein CASSLGLNNSPLHF.

The chain employs TRBV7-9 and TRBJ1-1, with D tentatively TRBD1 (6 bases). The CDR3 sequence is 16 residues long. Trimming took off 1 base at V and 0 bases at J, with 12 bases between the two ends. The germline V gene encodes CDR1 SEHNR and CDR2 FQNEAQ (reference sequence). CDR3 in DNA: TGTGCCAGCAGCTTAGGACAGGTAGGAGTGAACACTGAAGCTTTCTTT. Translated, it gives CASSLGQVGVNTEAFF.

This sequence joins TRBV5-1 and TRBJ2-1; TRBD2 might be the D (6 bases). Trimming stripped 0 bases from V and 0 bases from J, with 10 bases between. Looked up from germline, CDR1 is SGHRS and CDR2 is YFSETQ. The CDR3 has 16 amino acids. This CDR3 is CASSLVGGGSYNEQFF. The CDR3 DNA follows: TGCGCCAGCAGCTTGGTGGGGGGAGGCTCCTACAATGAGCAGTTCTTC.

The V and J genes are TRBV9 and TRBJ1-5; D is unclear. The CDR3 runs to 15 residues. The V end lost 3 bases, the J end lost 0 bases, and 10 bases lay between the germline ends. Germline lookup yields CDR1 SGDLS and CDR2 YYNGEE. This CDR3 is CASSAGGYSNQPQHF. CDR3 nucleotide sequence: TGTGCCAGCAGCGCCGGAGGTTATAGCAATCAGCCCCAGCATTTT.

This clone was picked up a small number of times. The chain recombines TRBV2 with TRBJ2-4; 11 bases are a match to TRBD2. After removal of 5 bases from V and 0 bases from J, the junction contained 9 bases not matched to a gene. From germline, CDR1 is SNHLY and CDR2 FYNNEI. This CDR3 spans 18 amino acids. CDR3 nucleotide sequence: TGTGCCAGCAGTCTTAGCGGGGGGGCCCTTATAGCCAAAAACATTCAGTACTTC. This gives the protein CASSLSGGALIAKNIQYF. The full variable domain, its missing parts supplied by reference TRBV2 and TRBJ2-4, is EPEVTQTPSHQVTQMGQEVILRCVPISNHLYFYWYRQILGQKVEFLVSFYNNEISEKSEIFDDQFSVERPDGSNFTLKIRSTKLEDSAMYFCASSLSGGALIAKNIQYFGAGTRLSVL.

This clone has a single count. The genes are TRBV19 and TRBJ1-6, with 7 nucleotides matching TRBD1. V lost 6 bases, J lost 7 bases, and 6 bases stayed unmatched. From germline, CDR1 is LNHDA and CDR2 SQIVND (reference sequence). CDR3 length: 14 amino acids. The CDR3: CASSVDRVNSPLHF. The CDR3 bases are TGTGCCAGTAGCGTTGACAGGGTCAATTCACCCCTCCACTTT.

The gene calls are TRBV21-1 and TRBJ1-4; the DNA was not used to check the table's D call, TRBD1. TRBV21-1 is a pseudogene segment. There are 16 residues in the CDR3. The CDR3 DNA is TGTGCCAGCAGCCGAATGGAATTTAGGGGTGGGGAAAAACTGTTTTTT. Protein sequence: CASSRMEFRGGEKLFF.

The V gene is TRBV7-2, the J gene TRBJ1-2; tentative D call: TRBD1 (5 bases). The CDR3 loop spans 13 amino acids. Germline CDR1 and CDR2: SGHTA and FQGNSA. V lost 4 bases to trimming and J lost 2 bases, with 8 bases between them. The CDR3 DNA is TGTGCCAGCAGCTCCAGGGTGAACTATGGCTACACCTTC. This encodes CASSSRVNYGYTF.

This sequence joins TRBV1 and TRBJ2-7; the D call in the table, TRBD2, was not verified against the DNA. TRBV1 is tagged as a pseudogene. This CDR3 comprises 17 residues. CDR3 loop: CTSSQDPRRGNSYEQYF. Written as DNA, the CDR3 is TGCACCAGCAGCCAAGATCCCCGGCGGGGGAACTCCTACGAGCAGTACTTC.

This chain uses TRBV7-2 with TRBJ1-2, with 7 bases matching TRBD1. The V segment lost 1 base and the J segment 1 base; nucleotides outside the gene matches: 3. The CDR3 has 15 residues. Germline V lookup: CDR1 SGHTA, CDR2 FQGNSA. The CDR3 DNA follows: TGTGCCAGCAGCTTAGGGGGACAGATTAACTATGGCTACACCTTC. This codes for CASSLGGQINYGYTF. The variable domain in full, completed from reference TRBV7-2 and TRBJ1-2, reads GAGVSQSPSNKVTEKGKDVELRCDPISGHTALYWYRQSLGQGLEFLIYFQGNSAPDKSGLPSDRFSAERTGGSVSTLTIQRTQQEDSAVYLCASSLGGQINYGYTFGSGTRLTVV.

This chain links TRBV3-1 (or the pseudogene TRBV3-2) with TRBJ1-5; D gene ambiguous. Deletions cut 4 bases from V and 5 bases from J, with 6 bases between. This CDR3 has 12 amino acids. CDR1 LGHDT and CDR2 YNNKEL come from the germline V gene (reference sequence). The CDR3 nucleotides are TGTGCCAGCAGCCTTCAGGATCAGCCCCAGCATTTT. This encodes CASSLQDQPQHF.

The chain carries TRBV18 and TRBJ1-2, with a tentative D call TRBD1 (5 bases). CDR3 length: 17 amino acids. V was trimmed by 2 bases and J by 1 base, leaving 17 bases between them. CDR1 is KGHSH and CDR2 is LQKENI in the germline V gene. CDR3 sequence: CASSPTPDTTLNYGYTF. CDR3 nucleotide sequence: TGTGCCAGCTCACCAACCCCGGACACCACGCTTAACTATGGCTACACCTTC.

The gene calls are TRBV6-2 or TRBV6-3 and TRBJ1-5; TRBD1 agrees at 9 bases. Trimming cost V 0 bases and J 11 bases; bases outside gene matches: 5. CDR1 is MNHEY and CDR2 is SVGEGT in the germline V gene. The CDR3 totals 14 residues. This chain's CDR3 is CASSYSGQGSTQHF. The CDR3 nucleotides read TGTGCCAGCAGTTACTCCGGACAGGGGAGCACCCAGCATTTT.

The V and J genes are TRBV29-1 and TRBJ2-3; 7 bases agree with TRBD2. The CDR3 runs 14 residues. The J segment lost 1 base and the V segment lost 7 bases, leaving 8 bases of the junction unmatched. The V gene's germline CDR1 is SQVTM and CDR2 ANQGSEA. The CDR3 nucleotides are TGCAGCGCCTCCGCTGGGGGGGGCACAGATACGCAGTATTTT. Translating gives CSASAGGGTDTQYF.